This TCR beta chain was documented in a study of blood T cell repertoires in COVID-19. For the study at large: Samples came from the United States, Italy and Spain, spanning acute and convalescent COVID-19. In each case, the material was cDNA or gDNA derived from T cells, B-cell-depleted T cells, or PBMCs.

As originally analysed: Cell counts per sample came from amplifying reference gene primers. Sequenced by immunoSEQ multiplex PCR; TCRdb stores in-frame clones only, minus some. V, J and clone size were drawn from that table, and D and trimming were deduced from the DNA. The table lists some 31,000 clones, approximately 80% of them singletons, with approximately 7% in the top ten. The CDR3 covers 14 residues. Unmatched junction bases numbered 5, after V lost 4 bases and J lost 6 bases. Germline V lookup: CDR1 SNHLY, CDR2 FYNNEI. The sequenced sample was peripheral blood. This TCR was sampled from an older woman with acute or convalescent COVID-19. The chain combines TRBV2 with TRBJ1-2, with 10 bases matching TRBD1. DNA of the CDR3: TGTGCCAGCAGTGGGACAGGGGGGAGAGATGGCTACACCTTC. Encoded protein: CASSGTGGRDGYTF.